One and the same sample provided the 30 T cell receptor beta chains below, sequenced in a study of radiation and T cells in renal cell carcinoma. Libraries were prepared by immunoSEQ multiplex PCR; TCRdb keeps only in-frame clonotypes and omits some of them. Found here are 150,000 to 190,000 clones, about 91% of them singletons; the top ten hold 10% to 15%. The time point was: blood 2 weeks post-SBRT. The treatment: 15 Gy SBRT to primary tumor, nephrectomy 4 weeks later. Specimen: blood, collected from a patient whose treatment included radiotherapy and nephrectomy. All receptors derive from a woman aged 50 to 60 with renal cell carcinoma.

CDR3 residues: CASRNRQGRGNATNEKLFF. The CDR3 DNA reads as TGTGCCAGTAGGAATCGACAGGGCAGGGGCAATGCAACTAATGAAAAACTGTTTTTT. The gene calls are TRBV19 and TRBJ1-4; 7 nucleotides agree with TRBD1. This CDR3 region has 19 residues. Germline assignment: CDR1 LNHDA and CDR2 SQIVND (reference sequence). V lost 6 bases to trimming and J lost 0 bases; unmatched junction nucleotides: 16.

The genes are TRBV18 and TRBJ1-1; perhaps TRBD1 as D (5 bases). Between the trimmed V and J ends, which lost 3 bases and 10 bases, there was a span of 15 bases. The CDR3 loop spans 13 amino acids. Germline CDR1 and CDR2: KGHSH and LQKENI. The chain's CDR3 is CASSPGGVERAFF. DNA for the CDR3: TGTGCCAGCTCACCGGGGGGTGTCGAGAGAGCTTTCTTT. Combining the CDR3 with reference TRBV18 and TRBJ1-1 gives the whole variable domain NAGVMQNPRHLVRRRGQEARLRCSPMKGHSHVYWYRQLPEEGLKFMVYLQKENIIDESGMPKERFSAEFPKEGPSILRIQQVVRGDSAAYFCASSPGGVERAFFGQGTRLTVV.

The CDR3 loop reads CASRSEHRANTEAFF. CDR3 coding DNA: TGTGCCAGCAGGTCAGAACATCGAGCGAACACTGAAGCTTTCTTT. The chain employs TRBV27 and TRBJ1-1; D uncertain. Per germline, CDR1 MNHEY and CDR2 SMNVEV (reference sequence). The CDR3 has 15 amino acids. Between the trimmed V and J ends, which lost 6 bases and 1 base, there was a span of 15 bases.

This clone has only a few counts. This chain's CDR3 is CASSLEGGYGYTF. CDR3 DNA: TGTGCCAGCAGCTTAGAAGGGGGCTATGGCTACACCTTC. The chain links TRBV11-2 to TRBJ1-2, with a possible D match to TRBD1 (6 bases). This CDR3 contains 13 residues. The germline V and J ends were trimmed by 0 bases and 4 bases, with 6 bases remaining between them. Germline CDR1 is SGHAT and CDR2 is FQNNGV.

The V and J genes are TRBV19 and TRBJ1-1; the match to TRBD1 covers 9 bases. The CDR3 runs 13 residues. Looked up from germline, CDR1 is LNHDA and CDR2 is SQIVND (reference sequence). V lost 8 bases, J lost 7 bases, and 8 bases stayed unmatched. CDR3 nucleotides: TGTGCCAGTGATACAGGGGGCCGAAGTGAAGCTTTCTTT. Translated: CASDTGGRSEAFF.

The chain joins TRBV10-3 to TRBJ1-1; D ambiguous. Germline-derived CDR1 and CDR2 are ENHRY and SYGVKD. The CDR3 is 15 residues long. Trimming stripped 2 bases from V and 0 bases from J, with 10 bases between. In DNA, the CDR3 is TGTGCCATCAGTGAGACTCAAGATTTGAACACTGAAGCTTTCTTT. It specifies CAISETQDLNTEAFF.

Concerning this clone: This CDR3 is also generated by other DNA sequences in the sample. CDR3: CASSAPSSYNEQFF. In DNA form, the CDR3 reads TGTGCCAGCAGCGCTCCAAGCTCCTACAATGAGCAGTTCTTC. The J gene is TRBJ2-1, the V gene TRBV9, with D unclear. Trimming took 3 bases from V and 0 from J, leaving 7 bases between them. Per the germline V gene, CDR1 is SGDLS and CDR2 is YYNGEE. This CDR3 is 14 amino acids long.

The chain carries TRBV5-1 and TRBJ2-5, with 9 bases lining up with TRBD1. The CDR3 totals 14 residues. The V gene end was trimmed by 5 bases and the J gene end by 5 bases; junction bases not matched to a gene: 7. Germline CDR1 SGHRS, CDR2 YFSETQ. CDR3 coding DNA: TGCGCCAGCAGTTCCGGGACAGGGAGGGAGACCCAGTACTTC. Encoded protein: CASSSGTGRETQYF.

The V gene is TRBV15, the J gene TRBJ1-4; D perhaps matches TRBD1 (5 bases). The CDR3 runs to 13 residues. The germline V gene encodes CDR1 LNHNV and CDR2 YYDKDF (reference sequence). Trimming pared 1 base from V and 11 bases from J, leaving 11 bases between. Written as DNA, the CDR3 is TGTGCCACCAGCAGAGTCAGGGCGGAGAAACTGTTTTTT. Encoded protein: CATSRVRAEKLFF.

J is TRBJ1-3 and V is TRBV19; D unclear. From germline, CDR1 is LNHDA and CDR2 SQIVND (reference sequence). The V end lost 1 base, the J end lost 4 bases, and 5 bases lay between the germline ends. This CDR3 spans 13 amino acids. The CDR3 DNA reads as TGTGCCAGTAGTATAGGGTTCGGAAACACCATATATTTT. It is translated as CASSIGFGNTIYF.

The V gene is TRBV5-6, the J gene TRBJ1-5; D unresolved. This CDR3 has 15 amino acids. Trimming stripped 2 bases from V and 6 bases from J, with 15 bases between. Germline V gene sequence: CDR1 SGHDT, CDR2 YYEEEE. CDR3 DNA sequence: TGTGCCAGCAGCTTAGGTGGACGGCCGGGTCAGCCCCAGCATTTT. It yields the protein CASSLGGRPGQPQHF.

The chain employs TRBV7-2 and TRBJ2-1; TRBD2 aligns across 13 bases. This CDR3 comprises 18 residues. Losses at the gene ends were 4 bases for V and 6 bases for J; bases not matched to a gene: 12. CDR1 and CDR2 from the germline V gene are SGHTA and FQGNSA. The CDR3: CASSSKPRGLAGINEQFF. CDR3 DNA: TGTGCCAGCAGCTCCAAACCAAGGGGACTAGCGGGGATCAATGAGCAGTTCTTC.

The CDR3 here is CSVVKGVETQYF. The CDR3, as DNA: TGCAGCGTTGTAAAGGGCGTAGAGACCCAGTACTTC. V usage is TRBV29-1 and J usage is TRBJ2-5; no clear D. V was clipped by 4 bases and J by 4 bases, with 10 bases between them. The germline CDR1 and CDR2 sequences are SQVTM and ANQGSEA. The CDR3 consists of 12 residues. The full variable domain, with the rest looked up from reference TRBV29-1 and TRBJ2-5, is SAVISQKPSRDICQRGTSLTIQCQVDSQVTMMFWYRQQPGQSLTLIATANQGSEATYESGFVIDKFPISRPNLTFSTLTVSNMSPEDSSIYLCSVVKGVETQYFGPGTRLLVL.

CDR3 bases: TGTGCCAGCAGCGACCCCAGGGGGAAAGGGGAGCTGTTTTTT. Translated, it gives CASSDPRGKGELFF. The V and J genes are TRBV2 and TRBJ2-2; 7 nucleotides align to TRBD1. The germline V gene has CDR1 SNHLY and CDR2 FYNNEI. This CDR3 region has 14 residues. Trimming at V came to 6 bases and at J to 8 bases, leaving 9 bases not matched to a gene.

The rearrangement uses TRBV2 and TRBJ1-5; maybe TRBD1 (6 bases). CDR1 and CDR2 (germline): SNHLY, FYNNEI. The CDR3 spans 15 residues. The V and J ends lost 6 bases and 9 bases respectively, with 21 bases between them. CDR3 residues: CASRGGLGTYRPQHF. The CDR3 DNA is TGTGCCAGCAGAGGGGGGTTGGGGACATATAGGCCCCAGCATTTT.

The chain links TRBV13 to TRBJ1-2; maybe TRBD1 (5 bases). This CDR3 is built from 15 residues. The V end was cut by 5 bases, the J end by 4 bases, with 17 bases between. Per germline, CDR1 PRHDT and CDR2 FYEKMQ (reference sequence). The CDR3, as DNA: TGTGCCAGCAGCCCCCGGGGGTCACCGCGCTATGGCTACACCTTC. Encoded protein: CASSPRGSPRYGYTF. The complete variable domain, with remaining parts taken from reference TRBV13 and TRBJ1-2, reads AAGVIQSPRHLIKEKRETATLKCYPIPRHDTVYWYQQGPGQDPQFLISFYEKMQSDKGSIPDRFSAQQFSDYHSELNMSSLELGDSALYFCASSPRGSPRYGYTFGSGTRLTVV.

The chain is built from TRBV6-1 and TRBJ1-5, with a tentative D call TRBD1 (5 bases). The germline V and J ends were trimmed by 6 bases and 5 bases, with 11 bases remaining between them. The CDR3 totals 13 residues. Germline V gives CDR1 MNHNS, CDR2 SASEGT. Here the CDR3 reads CASRGTTDQPQHF. The CDR3 bases are TGTGCCAGCAGGGGGACGACCGATCAGCCCCAGCATTTT.

CDR3 sequence: CASSEWTGGSETQYF. The DNA for the CDR3 is TGTGCCAGCAGCGAATGGACAGGGGGCTCAGAGACCCAGTACTTC. The V call is TRBV7-9, the J call TRBJ2-5; TRBD1 matches 11 bases. V shed 5 bases, J shed 4 bases, and the junction held 6 bases outside the gene matches. CDR1 is SEHNR, CDR2 FQNEAQ, per germline (reference sequence). The CDR3 consists of 15 residues.

The V gene is TRBV19, the J gene TRBJ2-1, with D perhaps being TRBD1 or TRBD2 (7 bases each). V lost 6 bases and J lost 5, with 14 bases in between. The length of the CDR3 is 14 residues. CDR1 LNHDA and CDR2 SQIVND come from the germline V gene (reference sequence). The CDR3 bases are TGTGCCAGTAGAGACCCAGGGGGGGACAATGAGCAGTTCTTC. It encodes CASRDPGGDNEQFF. The full variable domain, its missing parts supplied by reference TRBV19 and TRBJ2-1, is DGGITQSPKYLFRKEGQNVTLSCEQNLNHDAMYWYRQDPGQGLRLIYYSQIVNDFQKGDIAEGYSVSREKKESFPLTVTSAQKNPTAFYLCASRDPGGDNEQFFGPGTRLTVL.

The chain carries TRBV6-6 and TRBJ2-7, with 8 nucleotides matching TRBD1. Trimming took 6 bases from V and 2 from J; bases not matched to a gene: 6. The CDR3 runs 14 residues. The germline V gene has CDR1 MNHNY and CDR2 SVGAGI (reference sequence). CDR3 nucleotides: TGTGCCAGCAGCCCATGGACAGGGACCTACGAGCAGTACTTC. Its protein is CASSPWTGTYEQYF.

The chain couples TRBV7-6 to TRBJ1-1; tentative D call: TRBD1 (6 bases). From germline, CDR1 is SGHVS and CDR2 FNYEAQ. The CDR3 is 15 residues long. Trimming left V 5 bases short and J 1 base short, with 14 bases between. CDR3 DNA: TGTGCCAGCAGCGCGACCGGGACAAAGAACACTGAAGCTTTCTTT. It codes for CASSATGTKNTEAFF.

The chain carries TRBV5-5 and TRBJ1-1; TRBD1 might be the D (6 bases). The CDR3 contains 17 residues. The V and J ends lost 8 bases and 4 bases respectively, with 27 bases between them. Germline lookup yields CDR1 SGHKS and CDR2 YYEKEE (reference sequence). The CDR3 reads CARTLRQGSMNGTEAFF. The CDR3 DNA reads as TGTGCCAGAACCCTTCGCCAGGGGAGCATGAACGGCACTGAAGCTTTCTTT.

The chain employs TRBV6-5 and TRBJ2-7; no reliable D call. Germline V lookup: CDR1 MNHEY, CDR2 SVGAGI. The CDR3 is 12 residues long. Trimming shortened V by 5 bases and J by 3 bases, and 8 bases separated the two germline ends. The CDR3 protein is CASSELNYEQYF. CDR3 sequence (DNA): TGTGCCAGCAGTGAACTGAACTACGAGCAGTACTTC.

The CDR3 nucleotides are TGTGCCAGCAGCTCCTTAATCCGGCGGCATCAGCCCCAGCATTTT. Its translation: CASSSLIRRHQPQHF. The genes are TRBV7-8 and TRBJ1-5; D not resolved. V lost 4 bases, J lost 5 bases, and 15 bases lay in between. Per germline, CDR1 SGHVS and CDR2 FQNEAQ. This CDR3 comprises 15 residues.

The chain is built from TRBV9 and TRBJ1-5; weak D call: TRBD1 (5 bases). Trimming left V 3 bases short and J 3 bases short, with 10 bases between. Germline lookup yields CDR1 SGDLS and CDR2 YYNGEE. The CDR3 extends over 14 amino acids. Here the CDR3 reads CASSGKGYNQPQHF. Here the CDR3 DNA reads TGTGCCAGCAGCGGCAAGGGGTACAATCAGCCCCAGCATTTT.

The V gene is TRBV10-3, the J gene TRBJ1-1, with unresolved D. Germline lookup yields CDR1 ENHRY and CDR2 SYGVKD. The CDR3 extends over 13 amino acids. Trimming took 3 bases from V and 5 from J, leaving 10 bases between them. The CDR3 sequence is CAISDQRVTEAFF. The CDR3, as DNA: TGTGCCATCAGTGATCAGAGGGTGACTGAAGCTTTCTTT.

J is TRBJ2-1 and V is TRBV9; 9 nucleotides line up with TRBD1. V shed 3 bases and J 6 bases; nucleotides not matched to a gene: 7. The CDR3 runs to 15 residues. Germline-derived CDR1 and CDR2 are SGDLS and YYNGEE. The CDR3 nucleotides are TGTGCCAGCAGCGGGACAGGGGTTGTCGGCAATGAGCAGTTCTTC. Protein: CASSGTGVVGNEQFF.

This clone occurred once. The chain joins TRBV6-5 to TRBJ1-2, with 7 bases aligning to TRBD1. Trimming took 0 bases from V and 8 from J; bases not matched to a gene: 3. Germline V gives CDR1 MNHEY, CDR2 SVGAGI. The CDR3 contains 13 residues. CDR3 in amino acids: CASSYSDRSGYTF. CDR3 bases: TGTGCCAGCAGTTACTCGGACAGGTCCGGCTACACCTTC.

The rearrangement uses TRBV19 and TRBJ1-1, with 10 bases fitting TRBD1. The V gene's germline CDR1 is LNHDA and CDR2 SQIVND (reference sequence). V shed 9 bases and J 4 bases; nucleotides not matched to a gene: 2. The CDR3 contains 12 residues. The CDR3 coding sequence is TGTGCCAGCGGGACAGGGGTCACTGAAGCTTTCTTT. Encoded protein: CASGTGVTEAFF.

This sequence joins TRBV28 and TRBJ2-5; 9 bases line up with TRBD2. The length of the CDR3 is 18 residues. Germline V gene lookup returns CDR1 MDHEN and CDR2 SYDVKM. V was clipped by 5 bases and J by 2 bases; unmatched bases: 15. The CDR3 nucleotides are TGTGCCAGCAGTCCGAACGGGTTGCTAGCGGGAAATCAAGAGACCCAGTACTTC. Its translation is CASSPNGLLAGNQETQYF.